This is a list of T cell receptor beta chains from one sample in a study of response to subunit inactivated influenza vaccine. TCRdb itself ran the RT-PCR reads through MiXCR, one entry per CDR3 protein. This sample has some 540,000 distinct CDR3 sequences, with around 21% found just once. This sample also appeared in a second study, on T cells expressing NK-cell markers.

Sequences were derived from CD4+ T cells sorted from PBMCs, sampled approximately 12 days after vaccination. These receptor sequences come from a man aged 45-65 years who received an inactivated influenza vaccine. The conserved cysteine and the conserved F or W are not part of the CDR3 here. Size tells how often a clone was seen (once, few, many) or the class of an expanded clone, and some rows leave it out.

NA	TRBV18	ASSGTVGNQPQH
NA	TRBV20-1	SARRTGEGKPQH
NA	TRBV9	ASSPQRGHYEQY
few	TRBV7-9	ASSLGGQGRSTEAF
NA	TRBV27	ASSTDREQETQY
NA	TRBV7-2	ASTVRGQETQY
few	TRBV5-4	ASSLSGGNIQY
NA	TRBV11-2	ASSLAGGQVGTAF
NA	TRBV5-1	ASSLEGVYNEQF
few	TRBV5-1	ASSTLTGAYYNEQF
few	TRBV28	ASSLLVTVSYNEQF
few	TRBV6-2/TRBV6-3	ASRPGGVRLEQY
NA	TRBV29-1	SVEDNYRGYGYT
few	TRBV5-6	ASSLLAGGGSGANVLT
NA	TRBV20-1	SARDSVTGNTIY
NA	TRBV11-2	ASSLDYGRF
NA	TRBV12-3/TRBV12-4	ASTRQVNTGELF
few	TRBV11-3	ASSFGSALGNEQF
many	TRBV10-3	AIRRGLGETQY
NA	TRBV4-2	ASSQDTGGNTIY